Each of the 19 T cell receptor beta chains below was sequenced from the same sample in a study of blood T cell repertoires in COVID-19. The table came from immunoSEQ multiplex PCR; TCRdb's copy has only in-frame clones and leaves some out. The table has roughly 130,000 clones, over 75% seen once. The specimen sequenced was peripheral blood. These receptors came from a woman aged 60-75 years with acute or convalescent COVID-19.

This clone was seen once. The chain has TRBV29-1 and TRBJ1-1; D call uncertain. V lost 4 bases and J lost 9, with 12 bases in between. This CDR3 region has 11 residues. Germline V gene lookup returns CDR1 SQVTM and CDR2 ANQGSEA. The CDR3 DNA reads as TGCAGCGTTGTAAACATCCAGAAAGCTTTCTTT. Protein: CSVVNIQKAFF.

This clone was recorded once. This chain connects TRBV27 to TRBJ2-7; 9 bases map to TRBD2. With 3 bases clipped from V and 4 bases from J, the junction kept 4 bases outside the gene matches. CDR1 is MNHEY, CDR2 SMNVEV, per germline (reference sequence). CDR3 length equals 14 residues. The CDR3 region is CASSLREGGYEQYF. CDR3 nucleotides: TGTGCCAGCAGTTTGCGGGAGGGCGGGTACGAGCAGTACTTC.

This chain connects TRBV9 to TRBJ1-5, with TRBD1 matching over 8 bases. The germline V gene encodes CDR1 SGDLS and CDR2 YYNGEE. J lost 6 bases, V lost 3 bases, and 5 bases had no gene match. This CDR3 comprises 14 residues. DNA of the CDR3: TGTGCCAGCAGCGGCGGACAGGGCCTTCAGCCCCAGCATTTT. Its protein product is CASSGGQGLQPQHF. Drawing the rest from reference TRBV9 and TRBJ1-5, the complete variable domain is DSGVTQTPKHLITATGQRVTLRCSPRSGDLSVYWYQQSLDQGLQFLIQYYNGEERAKGNILERFSAQQFPDLHSELNLSSLELGDSALYFCASSGGQGLQPQHFGDGTRLSIL.

The V gene is TRBV7-2, the J gene TRBJ2-3; a possible D gene is TRBD2 (7 bases). The V and J ends lost 3 bases and 0 bases respectively, with 10 bases between them. CDR1 is SGHTA, CDR2 FQGNSA, per germline. The CDR3 is 15 amino acids. CDR3 region: CASSFGGPSTDTQYF. CDR3 nucleotide sequence: TGTGCCAGCAGCTTCGGGGGGCCTAGCACAGATACGCAGTATTTT.

The gene calls are TRBV24-1 and TRBJ2-1, with D possibly TRBD2 on 6 matching bases. Germline-derived CDR1 and CDR2 are KGHDR and SFDVKD. Trimming stripped 7 bases from V and 5 bases from J, with 11 bases between. The CDR3 length is 13 residues. CDR3 DNA: TGTGCCACCAGCCGCGGGAACCACAATGAGCAGTTCTTC. As protein: CATSRGNHNEQFF.

The chain combines TRBV5-1 with TRBJ2-1; D ambiguous. The CDR3 totals 14 residues. Trimming removed 1 base at V and 1 base at J, with 6 bases between. CDR1 is SGHRS and CDR2 is YFSETQ in the germline V gene. The CDR3 loop reads CASSLRDSYNEQFF. As DNA, the CDR3 is TGCGCCAGCAGCTTGCGAGATTCCTACAATGAGCAGTTCTTC.

The chain has TRBV18 and TRBJ2-5; 7 bases are shared with TRBD2. The V gene end was trimmed by 0 bases and the J gene end by 5 bases; junction bases not matched to a gene: 6. In germline, CDR1 is KGHSH, CDR2 LQKENI. This CDR3 has 15 residues. The CDR3 region has the DNA TGTGCCAGCTCACCACCGGGCGGGAGTGGGGAGACCCAGTACTTC. It is translated as CASSPPGGSGETQYF.

The rearrangement uses TRBV13 and TRBJ1-1; 9 bases map to TRBD1. The CDR3 has 15 amino acids. V gave up 3 bases and J gave up 4 bases; unmatched junction bases: 6. Germline CDR1 PRHDT, CDR2 FYEKMQ (reference sequence). CDR3 sequence reads: CASSFGDRVSTEAFF. The CDR3, as DNA: TGTGCCAGCAGCTTTGGGGACAGGGTGAGCACTGAAGCTTTCTTT.

V and J are TRBV19 and TRBJ1-2; D perhaps matches TRBD1 (6 bases). V was cut by 4 bases and J by 2 bases, with 11 bases left in between. This CDR3 contains 14 residues. Germline CDR1 reads LNHDA; CDR2 reads SQIVND (reference sequence). The CDR3 nucleotides read TGTGCCAGTAGTAGGGACACCTTGAACTATGGCTACACCTTC. Amino acids: CASSRDTLNYGYTF.

The CDR3 sequence: CASSSRATYNEQFF. The DNA for the CDR3 is TGTGCCAGCAGCTCCAGGGCAACCTACAATGAGCAGTTCTTC. The chain uses TRBV7-9 and TRBJ2-1; TRBD1 might be the D (5 bases). Looked up from germline, CDR1 is SEHNR and CDR2 is FQNEAQ (reference sequence). The V end lost 4 bases, the J end lost 2 bases, and 9 bases lay between the germline ends. The CDR3 runs 14 residues.

The chain combines TRBV28 with TRBJ2-7, with TRBD1 matching over 7 bases. CDR3 length: 14 amino acids. Germline V gene lookup returns CDR1 MDHEN and CDR2 SYDVKM. The V gene end was trimmed by 5 bases and the J gene end by 3 bases; junction bases not matched to a gene: 7. As DNA, the CDR3 is TGTGCCAGCAGTATCCAGGGGGTGTTCTACGAGCAGTACTTC. Encoded protein: CASSIQGVFYEQYF.

The rearrangement uses TRBV9 and TRBJ2-1; no reliable D call. The CDR3 spans 15 residues. V lost 0 bases, J lost 7 bases, and 14 bases lay in between. The germline V gene has CDR1 SGDLS and CDR2 YYNGEE. The CDR3 region has the DNA TGTGCCAGCAGCGTAGTTGGTGGTCCTCGGAATGAGCAGTTCTTC. Its protein product is CASSVVGGPRNEQFF.

The J gene is TRBJ2-1, the V gene TRBV19, with TRBD1 identical over 7 bases. Germline V gene lookup returns CDR1 LNHDA and CDR2 SQIVND (reference sequence). The CDR3 is 16 residues long. With 3 bases clipped from V and 5 bases from J, the junction kept 10 bases outside the gene matches. The CDR3 DNA sequence: TGTGCCAGTAGTATTCATCGGACAGGACATGACAATGAGCAGTTCTTC. It yields the protein CASSIHRTGHDNEQFF.

The V and J genes are TRBV4-1 and TRBJ2-1, with TRBD2 matching 14 bases. CDR3 length equals 18 residues. The germline CDR1 and CDR2 sequences are MGHRA and YSYEKL. Germline trimming cut 2 bases from V and 4 bases from J; bases unmatched to any gene: 7. CDR3 region: CASSQLPGLAGDYNEQFF. For the CDR3, the DNA is TGCGCCAGCAGCCAATTACCGGGACTAGCGGGAGATTACAATGAGCAGTTCTTC.

This rearrangement joins TRBV2 to TRBJ2-1; 7 positions match TRBD2. The junction had 10 bases not matched to a gene; V was cut back by 10 bases and J by 7 bases. There are 13 residues in the CDR3. The germline gives CDR1 SNHLY, CDR2 FYNNEI. CDR3 nucleotide sequence: TGTGCCACCCAGCCTGGGGGGGGGAATGAGCAGTTCTTC. This codes for CATQPGGGNEQFF.

The chain is built from TRBV11-1 and TRBJ2-1, with 11 bases that match TRBD2. This CDR3 spans 16 amino acids. Germline V CDR1 and CDR2: SGHAT, FQDESV (reference sequence). Unmatched junction bases numbered 5, after V lost 5 bases and J lost 2 bases. The CDR3 nucleotides are TGTGCCAGCAGCCCCCGACTAGCGGGACCCTACAATGAGCAGTTCTTC. Its protein product is CASSPRLAGPYNEQFF.

The chain combines TRBV5-1 with TRBJ2-6, with D perhaps matching TRBD1 (6 bases). The V gene's germline CDR1 is SGHRS and CDR2 YFSETQ. The CDR3 has 14 amino acids. Deletions cut 6 bases from V and 4 bases from J, with 11 bases between. The CDR3: CASTPTGGANVLTF. CDR3 DNA: TGCGCCAGCACCCCGACAGGCGGGGCCAACGTCCTGACTTTC.

The V call is TRBV7-3, the J call TRBJ1-5; D gene unclear. Germline values: CDR1 SGHTA, CDR2 FQGTGA. This CDR3 has 12 amino acids. Trimming stripped 5 bases from V and 6 bases from J, with 8 bases between. CDR3 in DNA: TGTGCCAGCAGCCTGCGGAGTCAGCCCCAGCATTTT. The encoded protein is CASSLRSQPQHF.

In its sample, this clone was seen once. The rearrangement uses TRBV6-5 and TRBJ2-2, with D maybe TRBD2 (5 bases). Deletions cut 4 bases from V and 8 bases from J, with 11 bases between. Germline CDR1 and CDR2: MNHEY and SVGAGI. The CDR3 consists of 13 residues. CDR3 sequence reads: CASSFTPGGELFF. The CDR3 coding sequence is TGTGCCAGCAGTTTTACCCCGGGGGGGGAGCTGTTTTTT.